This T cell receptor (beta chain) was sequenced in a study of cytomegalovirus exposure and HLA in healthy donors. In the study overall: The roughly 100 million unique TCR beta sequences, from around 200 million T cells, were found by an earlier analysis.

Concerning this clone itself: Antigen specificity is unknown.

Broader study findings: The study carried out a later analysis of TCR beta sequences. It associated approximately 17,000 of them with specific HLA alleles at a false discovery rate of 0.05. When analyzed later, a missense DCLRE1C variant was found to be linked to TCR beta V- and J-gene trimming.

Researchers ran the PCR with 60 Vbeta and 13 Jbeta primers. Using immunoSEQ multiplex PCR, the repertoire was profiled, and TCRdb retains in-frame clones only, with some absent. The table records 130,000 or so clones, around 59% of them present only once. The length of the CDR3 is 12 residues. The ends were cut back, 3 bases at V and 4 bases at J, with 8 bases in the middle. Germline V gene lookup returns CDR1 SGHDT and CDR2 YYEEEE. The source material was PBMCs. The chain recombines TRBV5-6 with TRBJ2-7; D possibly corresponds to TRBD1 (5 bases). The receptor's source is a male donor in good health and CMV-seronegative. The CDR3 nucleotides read TGTGCCAGCAGCTCGACAGTGTACGAGCAGTACTTC. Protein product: CASSSTVYEQYF.